A single T cell receptor (beta chain) is shown here with its context. Its target is not known. The sample comes from a study of response to subunit inactivated influenza vaccine. The study, taken as a whole, reports: Every seasonal influenza vaccination brings in few new T cells, the authors suggested.

Via MiXCR, TCRdb re-called the RT-PCR reads, giving one row per CDR3 protein. The sample gives 250,000 to 350,000 distinct CDR3 sequences, approximately 23% of which show up once; 10% is in the top ten. This CDR3 region has 18 residues. Germline values: CDR1 SGHVS, CDR2 FNYEAQ. V was shortened by 8 bases and J by 3 bases, with 25 bases between the two germline ends. The receptor was isolated from a man aged 45 to 70 who received an inactivated influenza vaccine. The source material was PBMCs from blood, sampled less than 22 months after vaccination. The chain links TRBV7-6 to TRBJ2-2; D not resolved. CDR3 in DNA: TGTGCCAGCGTTTGTGGATTAACGACGGCGTTTTACACCGGGGAGCTGTTTTTT. It encodes CASVCGLTTAFYTGELFF.